A selection of T cell receptor beta chains follows, all from one sample in a study of cytomegalovirus exposure and HLA in healthy donors. The data were produced by immunoSEQ multiplex PCR, yet TCRdb's version contains in-frame clones alone and is incomplete. The table has 110,000 to 150,000 clones, about 94% seen once. The sample taken for sequencing was PBMCs. Receptors originate from a man between 18 and 35 years old in good health and CMV-seropositive. Both conserved end residues are part of each CDR3. The order of the fields is D gene, clone size, CDR3 length, J gene, V gene, CDR3 protein, CDR3 DNA. D genes are given only for firm matches. Part of the rows lack a size; the others show once, few, many or a class for expanded clones.

D: NA; size: NA; length: 16; J: TRBJ2-7; V: TRBV15; CDR3: CATSRERTGAQYEQYF; DNA: TGTGCCACCAGCAGAGAAAGGACGGGAGCTCAGTACGAGCAGTACTTC
D: TRBD2; size: once; length: 16; J: TRBJ2-1; V: TRBV14; CDR3: CASSPHGGRALNEQFF; DNA: TGTGCCAGCAGCCCACATGGCGGGAGGGCCTTGAATGAGCAGTTCTTC
D: NA; size: NA; length: 14; J: TRBJ2-3; V: TRBV5-8; CDR3: CASRRQGLTDTQYF; DNA: TGTGCCAGCAGAAGGCAGGGCCTCACAGATACGCAGTATTTT
D: NA; size: NA; length: 15; J: TRBJ1-2; V: TRBV6-5; CDR3: CASSYSGGGYYGYTF; DNA: TGTGCCAGCAGTTACTCGGGTGGGGGCTACTATGGCTACACCTTC
D: NA; size: NA; length: 14; J: TRBJ1-5; V: TRBV29-1; CDR3: CSVLVGRENQPQHF; DNA: TGCAGCGTTCTTGTGGGCAGGGAAAATCAGCCCCAGCATTTT
D: TRBD1; size: once; length: 17; J: TRBJ1-2; V: TRBV2; CDR3: CASSAGTGRRLNYGYTF; DNA: TGTGCCAGCAGTGCAGGGACAGGCCGCCGTCTCAACTATGGCTACACCTTC
D: NA; size: NA; length: 12; J: TRBJ2-2; V: TRBV27; CDR3: CASSFDYGELFF; DNA: TGTGCCAGCAGTTTCGACTACGGGGAGCTGTTTTTT
D: TRBD2; size: NA; length: 14; J: TRBJ2-1; V: TRBV29-1; CDR3: CSGQTSGKGNEQFF; DNA: TGCAGCGGCCAGACTAGCGGGAAAGGGAATGAGCAGTTCTTC
D: NA; size: NA; length: 13; J: TRBJ1-1; V: TRBV19; CDR3: CASTRGVNTEAFF; DNA: TGTGCCAGTACCCGGGGGGTGAACACTGAAGCTTTCTTT
D: TRBD2; size: NA; length: 16; J: TRBJ2-3; V: TRBV7-6; CDR3: CASSLPSGRSPDTQYF; DNA: TGTGCCAGCAGCTTACCTAGCGGGAGGTCCCCAGATACGCAGTATTTT
D: NA; size: once; length: 14; J: TRBJ2-1; V: TRBV2; CDR3: CASRTSPPYNEQFF; DNA: TGTGCCAGCAGGACTTCTCCTCCTTACAATGAGCAGTTCTTC
D: TRBD1; size: NA; length: 14; J: TRBJ1-1; V: TRBV6-5; CDR3: CASSRGTGNTEAFF; DNA: TGTGCCAGCAGCCGCGGGACAGGGAACACTGAAGCTTTCTTT
D: TRBD1; size: NA; length: 14; J: TRBJ1-1; V: TRBV29-1; CDR3: CSASTGTGLTEAFF; DNA: TGCAGCGCGTCAACCGGGACAGGGCTAACTGAAGCTTTCTTT
D: NA; size: NA; length: 15; J: TRBJ2-7; V: TRBV5-1; CDR3: CASSFQTGRPYEQYF; DNA: TGCGCCAGCAGCTTTCAAACCGGGAGACCCTACGAGCAGTACTTC
D: TRBD2; size: NA; length: 14; J: TRBJ2-3; V: TRBV5-1; CDR3: CASSLTSGTDTQYF; DNA: TGCGCCAGCAGCTTGACTAGCGGGACAGATACGCAGTATTTT
D: TRBD1; size: NA; length: 16; J: TRBJ1-1; V: TRBV28; CDR3: CASSSPGQGVNTEAFF; DNA: TGTGCCAGCAGTTCCCCGGGACAGGGGGTGAACACTGAAGCTTTCTTT
D: NA; size: NA; length: 16; J: TRBJ2-2; V: TRBV28; CDR3: CASSLMAGYGTGELFF; DNA: TGTGCCAGCAGTTTAATGGCGGGATACGGCACCGGGGAGCTGTTTTTT
D: TRBD2; size: NA; length: 14; J: TRBJ2-3; V: TRBV2; CDR3: CASRGTSGRFAQYF; DNA: TGTGCCAGCAGGGGGACTAGCGGGAGGTTCGCGCAGTATTTT
D: NA; size: NA; length: 17; J: TRBJ2-3; V: TRBV7-9; CDR3: CASSGELESMATDTQYF; DNA: TGTGCCAGCAGCGGGGAGTTAGAGTCTATGGCCACAGATACGCAGTATTTT
D: TRBD2; size: NA; length: 17; J: TRBJ2-3; V: TRBV12-5; CDR3: CASGLVRSGRAPETQYF; DNA: TGTGCTAGTGGTTTGGTAAGGAGCGGGAGGGCCCCTGAGACGCAGTATTTT
D: NA; size: NA; length: 13; J: TRBJ2-1; V: TRBV9; CDR3: CASSVAVGRQQFF; DNA: TGTGCCAGCAGCGTAGCTGTGGGCCGCCAGCAGTTCTTC
D: TRBD2; size: NA; length: 16; J: TRBJ2-1; V: TRBV30; CDR3: CAWSGGTSGKSDEQFF; DNA: TGTGCCTGGAGTGGGGGGACTAGCGGGAAGTCGGATGAGCAGTTCTTC
D: TRBD1; size: NA; length: 14; J: TRBJ2-1; V: TRBV6-4; CDR3: CASRRDRASYEQFF; DNA: TGTGCCAGCAGGAGGGACAGGGCGTCTTATGAGCAGTTCTTC
D: TRBD1; size: NA; length: 14; J: TRBJ1-1; V: TRBV19; CDR3: CASSMDRVNTEAFF; DNA: TGTGCCAGTAGTATGGACAGGGTGAACACTGAAGCTTTCTTT